This is a list of T cell receptor beta chains from one sample in a study of blood T cells in healthy people across ages. TCRdb used MiXCR to reprocess the 5' RACE reads, holding one entry per CDR3 protein. The table records around 1,000,000 distinct CDR3 sequences, approximately 25% of them present only once. The same specimen was also included in a second study, on T cells of mothers and their children.

The sample was blood. The receptors were sampled from a girl aged 2-10 years in good health. Each CDR3 is given with its conserved first and last residue. A D gene is named only where the DNA matches it firmly. The listing skips clone size in some rows; elsewhere it reads once, few, many or a size class.

size: .; J: TRBJ1-2; V: TRBV7-2; D: .; CDR3: CASSFTQGYGYTF; DNA: TGTGCCAGCAGCTTTACACAGGGTTATGGCTACACCTTC
size: few; J: TRBJ1-4; V: TRBV20-1; D: .; CDR3: CSARDRRQGPEKLFF; DNA: TGCAGTGCTAGAGATCGGCGGCAGGGTCCTGAAAAACTGTTTTTT
size: few; J: TRBJ1-1; V: TRBV6-2/TRBV6-3; D: TRBD1; CDR3: CASSYPRGRRMNTEAFF; DNA: TGTGCCAGCAGTTACCCAAGGGGGCGTAGGATGAACACTGAAGCTTTCTTT
size: few; J: TRBJ2-7; V: TRBV20-1; D: .; CDR3: CSAIDSSCEQYF; DNA: TGCAGTGCCATAGACAGCTCCTGCGAGCAGTACTTC
size: .; J: TRBJ2-1; V: TRBV3-1; D: .; CDR3: CASSQGHTEQFF; DNA: TGTGCCAGCAGCCAGGGGCATACTGAGCAGTTCTTC
size: few; J: TRBJ1-4; V: TRBV29-1; D: .; CDR3: CSVIPLGMEKLFF; DNA: TGCAGCGTGATACCCCTCGGAATGGAAAAACTGTTTTTT
size: few; J: TRBJ1-5; V: TRBV9; D: TRBD1; CDR3: CASSVQLQGAINQPQHF; DNA: TGTGCCAGCAGCGTACAACTTCAGGGGGCAATAAATCAGCCCCAGCATTTT
size: .; J: TRBJ2-1; V: TRBV11-2; D: TRBD2; CDR3: CASSSGPRASGRRSYNEQFF; DNA: TGTGCCAGCAGCTCCGGGCCCCGGGCTAGCGGGAGGAGGTCGTACAATGAGCAGTTCTTC
size: .; J: TRBJ2-2; V: TRBV29-1; D: .; CDR3: CSVLGEGAGELFF; DNA: TGCAGCGTCCTAGGGGAAGGGGCCGGGGAGCTGTTTTTT
size: .; J: TRBJ2-5; V: TRBV15; D: .; CDR3: CATSRGGGGLSTQYF; DNA: TGTGCCACCAGCAGAGGGGGCGGGGGCCTCTCTACCCAGTACTTC
size: .; J: TRBJ2-2; V: TRBV6-1; D: TRBD1; CDR3: CASMGQGLFNTGELFF; DNA: TGTGCCAGCATGGGACAGGGTTTATTTAACACCGGGGAGCTGTTTTTT
size: many; J: TRBJ2-7; V: TRBV3-1; D: .; CDR3: CASSQGFSYEQYF; DNA: TGTGCCAGCAGCCAAGGATTCTCCTACGAGCAGTACTTC
size: .; J: TRBJ1-2; V: TRBV7-2; D: TRBD1; CDR3: CASSRDRGVRGYTF; DNA: TGTGCCAGCAGCCGGGACAGGGGAGTTAGGGGCTACACCTTC
size: .; J: TRBJ2-7; V: TRBV7-2; D: .; CDR3: CASSLAGWSEQYF; DNA: TGTGCCAGCAGCTTAGCGGGGTGGAGCGAGCAGTACTTC
size: few; J: TRBJ2-1; V: TRBV20-1; D: .; CDR3: CSARGFTGYEQFF; DNA: TGCAGTGCTAGAGGATTTACAGGGTATGAGCAGTTCTTC
size: few; J: TRBJ2-1; V: TRBV27; D: TRBD2; CDR3: CASSLTSGIGYEQFF; DNA: TGTGCCAGCAGCTTGACTAGCGGAATTGGCTATGAGCAGTTCTTC
size: .; J: TRBJ1-2; V: TRBV3-1; D: .; CDR3: CASSQDLVDRQVGYTF; DNA: TGTGCCAGCAGCCAAGATTTGGTTGACAGACAGGTTGGCTACACCTTC
size: .; J: TRBJ2-1; V: TRBV12-3/TRBV12-4; D: .; CDR3: CASSLQPVSYNEQFF; DNA: TGTGCCAGCAGTTTACAACCCGTCTCCTACAATGAGCAGTTCTTC
size: .; J: TRBJ2-1; V: TRBV3-1; D: .; CDR3: CASSRQRVPNNEQFF; DNA: TGTGCCAGCAGCCGACAGCGGGTACCTAACAATGAGCAGTTCTTC
size: .; J: TRBJ2-1; V: TRBV5-1; D: TRBD2; CDR3: CASAGTSGADEQFF; DNA: TGCGCCAGCGCCGGGACTAGTGGGGCGGATGAGCAGTTCTTC
size: few; J: TRBJ1-2; V: TRBV12-3/TRBV12-4; D: .; CDR3: CASSPNPDRYVYGYTF; DNA: TGTGCCAGCAGTCCCAACCCGGACAGATACGTCTATGGCTACACCTTC
size: .; J: TRBJ2-7; V: TRBV5-1; D: .; CDR3: CASHDPGQNYEQYF; DNA: TGCGCCAGTCACGACCCAGGACAAAATTACGAGCAGTACTTC
size: .; J: TRBJ1-2; V: TRBV7-9; D: .; CDR3: CASSLIEDYGYTF; DNA: TGTGCCAGCAGCTTAATTGAGGACTATGGCTACACCTTC
size: .; J: TRBJ1-2; V: TRBV6-2/TRBV6-3; D: .; CDR3: CASSEGALYGYTF; DNA: TGTGCCAGCAGCGAGGGAGCACTCTATGGCTACACCTTC
size: once; J: TRBJ2-7; V: TRBV7-9; D: .; CDR3: CASSSVIQGIRRYEQYF; DNA: TGTGCCAGCAGCTCAGTAATTCAGGGGATTCGCAGATACGAGCAGTACTTC
size: few; J: TRBJ2-3; V: TRBV5-1; D: TRBD1; CDR3: CASSSTSQGWRTDTQYF; DNA: TGCGCCAGCAGCTCGACGTCACAGGGGTGGAGGACAGATACGCAGTATTTT
size: .; J: TRBJ1-5; V: TRBV20-1; D: .; CDR3: CSARTGAQPQHF; DNA: TGCAGTGCTAGAACGGGAGCTCAGCCCCAGCATTTT
size: few; J: TRBJ2-1; V: TRBV5-1; D: TRBD2; CDR3: CASSWGTKDEQFF; DNA: TGCGCCAGCAGCTGGGGGACTAAGGATGAGCAGTTCTTC
size: .; J: TRBJ2-3; V: TRBV11-2; D: .; CDR3: CASSSFRAQRYF; DNA: TGTGCCAGCAGCTCCTTCCGGGCCCAAAGGTATTTT
size: few; J: TRBJ2-3; V: TRBV11-1; D: TRBD2; CDR3: CASGMTSGSTDTQYF; DNA: TGTGCCAGCGGAATGACTAGCGGGAGCACAGATACGCAGTATTTT
size: many; J: TRBJ2-7; V: TRBV7-3; D: TRBD2; CDR3: CASSLGTNYEQYF; DNA: TGTGCCAGCAGCTTAGGGACTAACTACGAGCAGTACTTC
size: .; J: TRBJ2-7; V: TRBV2; D: TRBD2; CDR3: CASSDNGASGRAFHYEQYF; DNA: TGTGCCAGCAGTGATAATGGGGCTAGCGGGAGGGCCTTCCACTACGAGCAGTACTTC